These T cell receptor beta chains were read from a single sample in a study of radiation and T cells in renal cell carcinoma. Clones were sequenced by immunoSEQ multiplex PCR, and TCRdb holds only the in-frame ones, with some missing. The table has 120,000 to 150,000 clones, around 89% seen once. The source was blood, collected from a patient whose treatment included radiotherapy and nephrectomy. These receptor sequences come from a woman in her 70s with renal cell carcinoma. Both conserved end residues are part of each CDR3. D genes are given only for firm matches.

j_call,v_call,d_call,cdr3_aa
TRBJ2-7,TRBV7-2,-,CASSLSRNEQYF
TRBJ2-5,TRBV5-1,-,CASSFQGETQYF
TRBJ2-5,TRBV29-1,-,CSVEEVWGEKETQYF
TRBJ1-1,TRBV18,TRBD1,CASSSEQGVGAFF
TRBJ1-2,TRBV5-4,TRBD1,CASSLTGANGYTF
TRBJ2-1,TRBV29-1,-,CSVGGDTKAYNEQFF
TRBJ1-4,TRBV18,TRBD1,CASSPRGQGGEKLFF
TRBJ2-3,TRBV28,TRBD2,CASSPPGRETSYF
TRBJ1-3,TRBV9,-,CASSGGSGNTIYF
TRBJ1-2,TRBV30,-,CACERRNYGYTF
TRBJ1-3,TRBV4-1,-,CASSQDYGNSGNTIYF
TRBJ2-2,TRBV9,-,CASSPSAANTGELFF
TRBJ2-7,TRBV5-1,TRBD2,CASSLAASGGVSSYEQYF
TRBJ2-3,TRBV9,TRBD2,CASSVGGGGTDTQYF
TRBJ2-2,TRBV28,-,CASRLQGYTGELFF
TRBJ2-1,TRBV7-2,TRBD2,CASSFKRGDGQFF
TRBJ1-2,TRBV28,-,CASRTKVYWATAYGYTF
TRBJ2-5,TRBV2,-,CASIGPGETQYF
TRBJ1-2,TRBV6-4,-,CASSESGTGYTF
TRBJ1-1,TRBV5-5,-,CASSFRGNTEAFF
TRBJ2-2,TRBV10-1,TRBD1,CASSGGQGSSGELFF
TRBJ1-3,TRBV9,-,CASSVGYGNTIYF
TRBJ1-2,TRBV14,-,CASSLRSGNLYGYTF
TRBJ1-2,TRBV6-1,-,CASTPGGEYTF
TRBJ2-7,TRBV7-3,TRBD2,CASSLTVFNPGLAGAANYEQYF
TRBJ1-2,TRBV29-1,-,CSVPPAGLGGYTF
TRBJ2-4,TRBV7-2,TRBD2,CASSLGPSGGARNIQYF
TRBJ1-4,TRBV16,TRBD1,CASSKDRAKLFF
TRBJ2-5,TRBV7-3,-,CASSLLREETQYF
TRBJ2-1,TRBV7-2,TRBD2,CASSLVGLAGTNEQFF
TRBJ2-3,TRBV2,-,CASSEARRGTDTQYF
TRBJ2-3,TRBV27,-,CASSLRSSTDTQYF
TRBJ1-4,TRBV6-1,-,CASREDRRTNEKLFF
TRBJ1-3,TRBV6-6,-,CASKRPNSGNTIYF
TRBJ1-1,TRBV29-1,-,CSVMTPGHNTEAFF
TRBJ2-7,TRBV7-2,TRBD1,CASSLPGTEGEQYF
TRBJ1-3,TRBV5-4,TRBD1,CASSQDRGRGNTIYF
TRBJ2-3,TRBV7-8,TRBD2,CASSPWGLSGGGTDTQYF
TRBJ1-5,TRBV5-1,TRBD1,CASSPGTGNQPQHF
TRBJ2-1,TRBV28,TRBD1,CASSIGDRGFYEQFF
TRBJ2-3,TRBV7-3,-,CASSLGLRTDTQYF
TRBJ1-3,TRBV20-1,-,CGGLGGNTIYF